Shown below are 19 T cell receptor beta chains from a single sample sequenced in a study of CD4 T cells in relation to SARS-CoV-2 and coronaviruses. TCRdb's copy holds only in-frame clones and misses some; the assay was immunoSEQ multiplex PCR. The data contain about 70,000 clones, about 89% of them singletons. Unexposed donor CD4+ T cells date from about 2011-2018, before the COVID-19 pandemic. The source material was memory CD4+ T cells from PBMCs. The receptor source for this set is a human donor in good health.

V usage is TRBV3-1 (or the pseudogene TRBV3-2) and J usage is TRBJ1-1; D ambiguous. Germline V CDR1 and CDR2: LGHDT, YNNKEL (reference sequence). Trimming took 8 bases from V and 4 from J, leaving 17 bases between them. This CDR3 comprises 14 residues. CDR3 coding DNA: TGTGCCAGCTCCCCTTCTTACGGCAGCACTGAAGCTTTCTTT. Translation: CASSPSYGSTEAFF.

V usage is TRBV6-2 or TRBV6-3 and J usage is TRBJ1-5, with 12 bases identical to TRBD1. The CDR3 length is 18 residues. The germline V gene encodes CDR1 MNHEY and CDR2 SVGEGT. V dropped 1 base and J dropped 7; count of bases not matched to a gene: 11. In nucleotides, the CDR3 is TGTGCCAGCAGTTACTTACTCCGGGACAGGGGGCGCGGGCAGCCCCAGCATTTT. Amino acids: CASSYLLRDRGRGQPQHF.

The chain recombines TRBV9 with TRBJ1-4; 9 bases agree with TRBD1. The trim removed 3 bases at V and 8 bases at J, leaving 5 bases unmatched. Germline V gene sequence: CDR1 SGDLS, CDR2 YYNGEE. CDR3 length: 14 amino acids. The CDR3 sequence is CASSDGTGWEKLFF. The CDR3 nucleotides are TGTGCCAGCAGCGACGGGACAGGGTGGGAAAAACTGTTTTTT.

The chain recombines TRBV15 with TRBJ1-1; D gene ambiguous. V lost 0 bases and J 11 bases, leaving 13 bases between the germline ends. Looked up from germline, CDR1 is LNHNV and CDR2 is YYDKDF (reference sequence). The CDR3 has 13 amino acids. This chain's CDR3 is CATSRDGSARAFF. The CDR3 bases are TGTGCCACCAGCAGAGATGGATCGGCGAGGGCTTTCTTT.

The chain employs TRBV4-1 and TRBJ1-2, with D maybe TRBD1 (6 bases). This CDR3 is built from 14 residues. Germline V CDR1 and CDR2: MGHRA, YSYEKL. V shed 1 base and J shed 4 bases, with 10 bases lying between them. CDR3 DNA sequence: TGCGCCAGCAGCCAAGGGGGGGGCTTCTATGGCTACACCTTC. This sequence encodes CASSQGGGFYGYTF.

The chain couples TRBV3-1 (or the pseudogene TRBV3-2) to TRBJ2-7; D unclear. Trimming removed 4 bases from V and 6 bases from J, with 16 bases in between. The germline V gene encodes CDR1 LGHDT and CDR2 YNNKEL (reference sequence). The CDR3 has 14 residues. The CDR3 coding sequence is TGTGCCAGCAGCCCCACGGGCGTCTCGCGCGAGCAGTACTTC. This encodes CASSPTGVSREQYF.

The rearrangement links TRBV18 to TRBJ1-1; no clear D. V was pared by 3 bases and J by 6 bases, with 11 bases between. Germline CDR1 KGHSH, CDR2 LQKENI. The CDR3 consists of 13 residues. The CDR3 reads CASSPPSHPEAFF. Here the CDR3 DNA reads TGTGCCAGCTCACCGCCGAGTCACCCTGAAGCTTTCTTT. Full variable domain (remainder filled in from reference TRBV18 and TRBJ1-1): NAGVMQNPRHLVRRRGQEARLRCSPMKGHSHVYWYRQLPEEGLKFMVYLQKENIIDESGMPKERFSAEFPKEGPSILRIQQVVRGDSAAYFCASSPPSHPEAFFGQGTRLTVV.

CDR3 amino acids: CASGTGISYEQYF. CDR3 in DNA: TGCGCCTCCGGGACAGGGATCTCCTACGAGCAGTACTTC. The chain carries TRBV5-1 and TRBJ2-7; 9 bases fit TRBD1. CDR3 length: 13 residues. The germline V gene encodes CDR1 SGHRS and CDR2 YFSETQ. V lost 10 bases and J lost 0; bases outside the gene matches: 5.

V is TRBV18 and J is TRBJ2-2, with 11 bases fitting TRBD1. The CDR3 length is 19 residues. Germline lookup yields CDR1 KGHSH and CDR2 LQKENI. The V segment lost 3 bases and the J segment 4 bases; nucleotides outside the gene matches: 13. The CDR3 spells CASSPLTPSGTGGTGELFF. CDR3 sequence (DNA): TGTGCCAGCTCACCCCTCACTCCTTCCGGGACAGGGGGCACCGGGGAGCTGTTTTTT.

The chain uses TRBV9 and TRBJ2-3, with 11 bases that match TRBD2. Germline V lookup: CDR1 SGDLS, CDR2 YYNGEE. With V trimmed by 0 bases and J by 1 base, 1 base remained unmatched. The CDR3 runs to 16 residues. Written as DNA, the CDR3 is TGTGCCAGCAGCGTAGAACTAGCGGGGGGCACAGATACGCAGTATTTT. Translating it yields CASSVELAGGTDTQYF.

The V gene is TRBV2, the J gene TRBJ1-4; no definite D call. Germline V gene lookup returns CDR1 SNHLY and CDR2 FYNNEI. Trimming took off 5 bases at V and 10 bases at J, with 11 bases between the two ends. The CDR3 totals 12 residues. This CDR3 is CASSPSTIKLFF. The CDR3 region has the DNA TGTGCCAGCAGTCCCAGCACGATAAAACTGTTTTTT.

CDR3: CASSLGSGTTSYEQYF. For the CDR3, the DNA is TGTGCCAGCAGCTTAGGTAGCGGGACAACCTCCTACGAGCAGTACTTC. The V gene is TRBV7-6, the J gene TRBJ2-7; 8 bases line up with TRBD2. Germline V gives CDR1 SGHVS, CDR2 FNYEAQ. V shed 1 base, J shed 0 bases, and the junction held 5 bases outside the gene matches. The CDR3 length is 16 residues. Combining the CDR3 with reference TRBV7-6 and TRBJ2-7 gives the whole variable domain GAGVSQSPRYKVTKRGQDVALRCDPISGHVSLYWYRQALGQGPEFLTYFNYEAQQDKSGLPNDRFSAERPEGSISTLTIQRTEQRDSAMYRCASSLGSGTTSYEQYFGPGTRLTVT.

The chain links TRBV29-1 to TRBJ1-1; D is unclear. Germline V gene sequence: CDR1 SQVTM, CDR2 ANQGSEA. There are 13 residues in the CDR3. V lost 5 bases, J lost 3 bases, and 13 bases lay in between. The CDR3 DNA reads TGCAGCGTTCAACCGGCCGCTGACACTGAAGCTTTCTTT. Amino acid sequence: CSVQPAADTEAFF.

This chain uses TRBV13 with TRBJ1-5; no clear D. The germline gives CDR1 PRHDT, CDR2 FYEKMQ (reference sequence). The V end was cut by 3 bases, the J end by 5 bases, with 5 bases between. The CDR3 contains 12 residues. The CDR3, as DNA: TGTGCCAGCAGCTTTCGGGATCAGCCCCAGCATTTT. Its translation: CASSFRDQPQHF.

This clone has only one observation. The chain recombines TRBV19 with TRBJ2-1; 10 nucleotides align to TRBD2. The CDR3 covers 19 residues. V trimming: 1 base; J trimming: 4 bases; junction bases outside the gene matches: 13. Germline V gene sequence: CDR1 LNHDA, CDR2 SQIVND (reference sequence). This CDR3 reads CASSIGASGSLFLYNEQFF. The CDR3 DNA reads TGTGCCAGTAGTATAGGGGCTAGCGGGAGCCTATTCTTATACAATGAGCAGTTCTTC.

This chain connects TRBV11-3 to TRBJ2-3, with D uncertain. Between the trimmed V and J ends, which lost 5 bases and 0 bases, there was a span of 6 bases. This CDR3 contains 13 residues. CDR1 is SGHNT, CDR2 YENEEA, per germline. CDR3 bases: TGTGCCAGCAGCCGCGGCAGCACAGATACGCAGTATTTT. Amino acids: CASSRGSTDTQYF.

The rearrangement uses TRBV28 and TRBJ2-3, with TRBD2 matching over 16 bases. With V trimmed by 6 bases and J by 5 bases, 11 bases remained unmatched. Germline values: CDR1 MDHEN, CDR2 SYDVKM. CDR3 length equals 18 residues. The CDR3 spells CASSPLGLAGGEGDTQYF. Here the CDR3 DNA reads TGTGCCAGCAGCCCCTTGGGACTAGCGGGAGGGGAGGGAGATACGCAGTATTTT.

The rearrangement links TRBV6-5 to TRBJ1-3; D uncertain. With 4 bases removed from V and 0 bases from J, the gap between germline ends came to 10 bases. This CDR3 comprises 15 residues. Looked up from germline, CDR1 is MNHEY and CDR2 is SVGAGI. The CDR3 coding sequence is TGTGCCAGCAGTTTACGGGAGGTCTCTGGAAACACCATATATTTT. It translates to CASSLREVSGNTIYF.

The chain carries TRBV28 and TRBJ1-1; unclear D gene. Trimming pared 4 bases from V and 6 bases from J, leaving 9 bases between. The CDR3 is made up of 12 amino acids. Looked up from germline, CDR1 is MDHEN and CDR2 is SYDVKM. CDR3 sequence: CASSSGDAEAFF. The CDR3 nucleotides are TGTGCCAGCAGTTCCGGAGATGCTGAAGCTTTCTTT.